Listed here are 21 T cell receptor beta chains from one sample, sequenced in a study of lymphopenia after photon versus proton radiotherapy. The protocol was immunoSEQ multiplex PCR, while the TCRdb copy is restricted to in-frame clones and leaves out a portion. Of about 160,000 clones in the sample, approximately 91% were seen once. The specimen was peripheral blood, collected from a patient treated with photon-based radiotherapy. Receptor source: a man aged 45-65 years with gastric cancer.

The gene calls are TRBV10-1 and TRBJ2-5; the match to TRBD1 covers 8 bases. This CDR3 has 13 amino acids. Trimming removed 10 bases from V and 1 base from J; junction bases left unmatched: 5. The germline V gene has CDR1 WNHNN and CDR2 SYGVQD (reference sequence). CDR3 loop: CATNGQGQETQYF. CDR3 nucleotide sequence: TGCGCCACGAACGGACAGGGCCAAGAGACCCAGTACTTC.

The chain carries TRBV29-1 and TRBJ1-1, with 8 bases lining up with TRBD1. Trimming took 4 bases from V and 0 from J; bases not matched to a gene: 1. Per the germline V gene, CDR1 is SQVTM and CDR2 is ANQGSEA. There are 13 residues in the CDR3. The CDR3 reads CSVGTGMNTEAFF. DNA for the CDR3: TGCAGCGTTGGGACAGGGATGAACACTGAAGCTTTCTTT.

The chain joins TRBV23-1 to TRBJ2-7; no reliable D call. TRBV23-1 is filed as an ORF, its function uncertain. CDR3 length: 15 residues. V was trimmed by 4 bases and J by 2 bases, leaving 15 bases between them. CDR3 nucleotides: TGCGCCAGCAGTCCCCACCCCCGACGGGCCTACGAGCAGTACTTC. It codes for CASSPHPRRAYEQYF.

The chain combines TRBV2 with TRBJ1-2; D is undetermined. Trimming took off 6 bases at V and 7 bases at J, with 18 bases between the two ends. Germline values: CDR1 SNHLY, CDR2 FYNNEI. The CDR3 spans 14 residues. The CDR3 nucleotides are TGTGCCAGCAGCTCCTCACGTGGGTCGGTTGGCTACACCTTC. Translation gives CASSSSRGSVGYTF.

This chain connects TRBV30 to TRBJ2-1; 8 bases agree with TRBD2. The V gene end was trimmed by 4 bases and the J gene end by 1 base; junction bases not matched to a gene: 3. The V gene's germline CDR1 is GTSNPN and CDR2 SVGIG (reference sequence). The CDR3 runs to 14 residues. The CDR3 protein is CAWNSGMSYNEQFF. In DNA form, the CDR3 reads TGTGCCTGGAATAGCGGGATGTCCTACAATGAGCAGTTCTTC.

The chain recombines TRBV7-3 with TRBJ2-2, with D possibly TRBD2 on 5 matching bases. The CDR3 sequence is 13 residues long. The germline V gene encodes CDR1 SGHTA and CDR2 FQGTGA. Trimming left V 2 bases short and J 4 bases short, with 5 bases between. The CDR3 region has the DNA TGTGCCAGCAGCTTAGCGGGCACCGGGGAGCTGTTTTTT. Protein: CASSLAGTGELFF.

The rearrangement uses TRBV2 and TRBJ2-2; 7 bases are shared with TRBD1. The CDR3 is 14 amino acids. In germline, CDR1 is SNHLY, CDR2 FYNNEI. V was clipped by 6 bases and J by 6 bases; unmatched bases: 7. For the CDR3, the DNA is TGTGCCAGCAGAGACAGACAGGGTTCCGGGGAGCTGTTTTTT. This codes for CASRDRQGSGELFF. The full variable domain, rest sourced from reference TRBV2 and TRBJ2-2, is EPEVTQTPSHQVTQMGQEVILRCVPISNHLYFYWYRQILGQKVEFLVSFYNNEISEKSEIFDDQFSVERPDGSNFTLKIRSTKLEDSAMYFCASRDRQGSGELFFGEGSRLTVL.

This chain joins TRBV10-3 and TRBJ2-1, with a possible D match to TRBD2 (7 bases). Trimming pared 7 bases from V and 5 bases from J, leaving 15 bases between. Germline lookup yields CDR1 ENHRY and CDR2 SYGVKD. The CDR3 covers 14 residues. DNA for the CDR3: TGTGCCATCAAGGGGGGGAGTGTGGACAATGAGCAGTTCTTC. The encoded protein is CAIKGGSVDNEQFF.

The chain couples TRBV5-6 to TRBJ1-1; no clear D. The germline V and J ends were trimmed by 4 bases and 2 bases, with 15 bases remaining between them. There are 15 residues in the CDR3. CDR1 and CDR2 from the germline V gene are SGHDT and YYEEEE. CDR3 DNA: TGTGCCAGCAGCCCCCTCCCAGAACAAAACACTGAAGCTTTCTTT. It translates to CASSPLPEQNTEAFF. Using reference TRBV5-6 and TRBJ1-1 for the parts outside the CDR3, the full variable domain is DAGVTQSPTHLIKTRGQQVTLRCSPKSGHDTVSWYQQALGQGPQFIFQYYEEEERQRGNFPDRFSGHQFPNYSSELNVNALLLGDSALYLCASSPLPEQNTEAFFGQGTRLTVV.

CDR3 bases: TGTGCCAGCAGTTTATTCATAGGGGGGGACCGAAACAATGAGCAGTTCTTC. Protein product: CASSLFIGGDRNNEQFF. The rearrangement links TRBV27 to TRBJ2-1; D possibly corresponds to TRBD2 (7 bases). Germline V gene sequence: CDR1 MNHEY, CDR2 SMNVEV (reference sequence). The CDR3 is made up of 17 amino acids. V dropped 1 base and J dropped 5 bases, with 18 bases sitting between them.

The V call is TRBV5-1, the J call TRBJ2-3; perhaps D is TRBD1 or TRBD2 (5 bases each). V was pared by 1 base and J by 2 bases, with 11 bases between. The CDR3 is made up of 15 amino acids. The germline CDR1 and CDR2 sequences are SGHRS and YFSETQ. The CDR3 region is CASSLTGPNTDTQYF. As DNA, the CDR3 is TGCGCCAGCAGCTTGACGGGACCAAACACAGATACGCAGTATTTT. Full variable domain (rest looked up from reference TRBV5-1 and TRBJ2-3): KAGVTQTPRYLIKTRGQQVTLSCSPISGHRSVSWYQQTPGQGLQFLFEYFSETQRNKGNFPGRFSGRQFSNSRSEMNVSTLELGDSALYLCASSLTGPNTDTQYFGPGTRLTVL.

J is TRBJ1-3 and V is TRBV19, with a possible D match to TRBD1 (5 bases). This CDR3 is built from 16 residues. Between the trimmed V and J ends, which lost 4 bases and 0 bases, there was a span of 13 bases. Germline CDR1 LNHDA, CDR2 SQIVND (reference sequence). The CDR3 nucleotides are TGTGCCAGTAGTAACGTAAGGACACGCTCTGGAAACACCATATATTTT. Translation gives CASSNVRTRSGNTIYF.

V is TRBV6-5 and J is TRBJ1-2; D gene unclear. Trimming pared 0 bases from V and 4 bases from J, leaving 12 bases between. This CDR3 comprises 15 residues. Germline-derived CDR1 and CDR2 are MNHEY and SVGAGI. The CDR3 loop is CASSYSGRRSYGYTF. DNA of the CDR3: TGTGCCAGCAGTTACTCGGGCAGGCGATCCTATGGCTACACCTTC.

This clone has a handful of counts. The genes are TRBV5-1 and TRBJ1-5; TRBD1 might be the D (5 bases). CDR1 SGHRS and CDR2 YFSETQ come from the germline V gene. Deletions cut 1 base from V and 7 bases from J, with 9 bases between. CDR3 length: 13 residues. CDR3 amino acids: CASSLFQGQPQHF. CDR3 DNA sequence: TGCGCCAGCAGCTTGTTCCAGGGCCAGCCCCAGCATTTT.

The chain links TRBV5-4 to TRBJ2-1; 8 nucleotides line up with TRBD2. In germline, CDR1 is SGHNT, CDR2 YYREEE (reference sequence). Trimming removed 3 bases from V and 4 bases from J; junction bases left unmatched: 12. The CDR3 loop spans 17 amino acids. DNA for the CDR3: TGTGCCAGCAGCTACGACGGCGGGAGGACTGGATACAATGAGCAGTTCTTC. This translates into CASSYDGGRTGYNEQFF.

CDR3 amino acids: CASSLLSEAFF. CDR3 nucleotide sequence: TGTGCCAGCAGCTTATTATCTGAAGCTTTCTTT. The chain links TRBV7-8 to TRBJ1-1; D is unresolved. There are 11 residues in the CDR3. Per the germline V gene, CDR1 is SGHVS and CDR2 is FQNEAQ. The V end was cut by 2 bases, the J end by 6 bases, with 4 bases between.

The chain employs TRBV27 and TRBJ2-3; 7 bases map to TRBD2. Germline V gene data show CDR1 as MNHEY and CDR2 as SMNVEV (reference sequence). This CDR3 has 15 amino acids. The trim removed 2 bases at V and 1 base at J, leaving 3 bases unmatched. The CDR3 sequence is CASSLITSGTDTQYF. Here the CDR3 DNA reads TGTGCCAGCAGTTTAATAACTAGCGGCACAGATACGCAGTATTTT.

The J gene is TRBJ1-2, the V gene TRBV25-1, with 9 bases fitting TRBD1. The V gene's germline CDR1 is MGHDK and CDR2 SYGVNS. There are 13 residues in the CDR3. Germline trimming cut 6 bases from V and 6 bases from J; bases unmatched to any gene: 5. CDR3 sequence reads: CASRGQGIDGYTF. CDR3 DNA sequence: TGTGCCAGCAGGGGACAGGGAATAGATGGCTACACCTTC.

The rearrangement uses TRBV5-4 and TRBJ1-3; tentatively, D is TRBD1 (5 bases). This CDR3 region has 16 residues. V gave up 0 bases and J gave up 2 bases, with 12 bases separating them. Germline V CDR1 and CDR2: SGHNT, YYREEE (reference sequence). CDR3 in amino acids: CASSLEKGLAGNTIYF. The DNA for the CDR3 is TGTGCCAGCAGCTTGGAGAAGGGGTTAGCTGGAAACACCATATATTTT. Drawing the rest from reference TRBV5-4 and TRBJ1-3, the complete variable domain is ETGVTQSPTHLIKTRGQQVTLRCSSQSGHNTVSWYQQALGQGPQFIFQYYREEENGRGNFPPRFSGLQFPNYSSELNVNALELDDSALYLCASSLEKGLAGNTIYFGEGSWLTVV.

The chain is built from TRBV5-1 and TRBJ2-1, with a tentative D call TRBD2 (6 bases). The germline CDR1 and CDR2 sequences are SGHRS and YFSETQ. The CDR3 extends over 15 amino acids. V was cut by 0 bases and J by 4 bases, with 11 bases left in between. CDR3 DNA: TGCGCCAGCAGCTTGGACGGGAGTAAGTACAATGAGCAGTTCTTC. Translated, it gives CASSLDGSKYNEQFF.

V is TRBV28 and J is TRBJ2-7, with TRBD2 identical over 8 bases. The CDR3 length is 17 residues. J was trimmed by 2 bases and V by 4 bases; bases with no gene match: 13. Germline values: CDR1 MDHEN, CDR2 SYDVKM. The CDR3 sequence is CASSSAIGGGPAYEQYF. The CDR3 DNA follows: TGTGCCAGCAGTTCAGCTATCGGGGGGGGACCCGCCTACGAGCAGTACTTC.